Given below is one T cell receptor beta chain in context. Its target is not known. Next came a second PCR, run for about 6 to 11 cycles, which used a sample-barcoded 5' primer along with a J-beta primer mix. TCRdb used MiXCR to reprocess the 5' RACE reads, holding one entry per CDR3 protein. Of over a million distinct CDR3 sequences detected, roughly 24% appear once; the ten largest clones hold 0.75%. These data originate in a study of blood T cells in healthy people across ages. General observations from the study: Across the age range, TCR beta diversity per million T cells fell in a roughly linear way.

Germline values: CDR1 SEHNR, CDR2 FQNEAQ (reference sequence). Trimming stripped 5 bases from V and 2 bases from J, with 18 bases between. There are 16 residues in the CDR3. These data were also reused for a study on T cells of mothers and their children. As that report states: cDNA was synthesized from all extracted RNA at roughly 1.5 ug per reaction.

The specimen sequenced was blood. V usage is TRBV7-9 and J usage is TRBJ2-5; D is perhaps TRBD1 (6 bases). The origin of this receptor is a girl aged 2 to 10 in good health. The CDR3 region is CASSRGDTELQETQYF. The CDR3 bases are TGTGCCAGCAGCCGTGGGGACACCGAATTACAAGAGACCCAGTACTTC.